One sample yielded the 2 T cell receptor beta chains listed below, sequenced in a study of cytomegalovirus exposure and HLA in healthy donors. Use of 60 Vbeta and 13 Jbeta primers characterized the PCR. The protocol was immunoSEQ multiplex PCR, while the TCRdb copy is restricted to in-frame clones and leaves out a portion. Of fewer than 250,000 clones listed, approximately 80% are singletons. The sequenced sample was PBMCs. Receptor source: a young man in good health and CMV-seronegative.

This chain uses TRBV6-1 with TRBJ2-5, with 7 positions matching TRBD1. Judging by the DNA end, TRBJ2-7 fits better; the J call may be wrong. The CDR3 is 13 amino acids. Germline lookup yields CDR1 MNHNS and CDR2 SASEGT. Written as DNA, the CDR3 is TGTGCCAGCAGGGGGGACAGATTCTACGAGCAGTACTTC. Translation gives CASRGDRFYEQYF.

CDR3 DNA: TGTGCCAGCTCACCCCGGCAGGGAAGCTCTGGGGCCAACGTCCTGACTTTC. Translating gives CASSPRQGSSGANVLTF. This chain uses TRBV18 with TRBJ2-6; D perhaps matches TRBD1 (5 bases). This CDR3 spans 17 amino acids. With 3 bases removed from V and 0 bases from J, the gap between germline ends came to 12 bases. The germline V gene has CDR1 KGHSH and CDR2 LQKENI.